Presented here are 3 T cell receptor beta chains from one specimen sequenced in a study of regulatory T cells in long-lasting Graves disease. Investigators prepared the TCR beta libraries by applying iRepertoire HTBI primers and Arm-PCR of CDR3 regions. TCRdb passed the multiplex PCR reads through MiXCR, listing each CDR3 protein once. The repertoire holds about 310,000 distinct CDR3 sequences, with 15% to 20% as singletons. As for time point: newly diagnosed GD, antithyroid drugs for less than 3 months. The authors made the TCR library using RNA they extracted from PBMCs. This material consisted of peripheral blood mononuclear cells (PBMCs), taken at new diagnosis, from a patient treated with antithyroid drugs. The receptors were gathered from a female donor with Graves disease.

CDR3 sequence (DNA): TGTGCCAGCAGACTAGCGGGAGCCAAAAACATTCAGTACTTC. Protein product: CASRLAGAKNIQYF. The chain joins TRBV3-1 to TRBJ2-4; TRBD2 agrees at 9 bases. Germline V CDR1 and CDR2: LGHDT, YNNKEL (reference sequence). The CDR3 extends over 14 amino acids. V lost 6 bases and J lost 0; bases outside the gene matches: 0.

A word on this clonotype: A much larger clone differs from this one at a single base, so this may be a read error. This rearrangement joins TRBV9 to TRBJ1-6, with a possible D match to TRBD1 (6 bases). The CDR3 has 14 amino acids. Germline values: CDR1 SGDLS, CDR2 YYNGEE. In DNA, the CDR3 is TGTGCCTGCAGCGTAAGGACAGCCAATTCACCCCTCCACTTT. As protein: CACSVRTANSPLHF.

This clonotype occurred a few times. The V gene is TRBV20-1, the J gene TRBJ1-4; 7 bases align to TRBD1. V was clipped by 2 bases and J by 6 bases; unmatched bases: 6. The CDR3 is made up of 14 amino acids. Per the germline V gene, CDR1 is DFQATT and CDR2 is SNEGSKA (reference sequence). The CDR3 spells CSARRDSFYEKLFF. As DNA, the CDR3 is TGCAGTGCTAGACGGGACAGCTTTTATGAAAAACTGTTTTTT.